What follows are 28 T cell receptor beta chains derived from one specimen sequenced in a study of shared clonotypes between healthy human individuals. Profiled with immunoSEQ multiplex PCR; TCRdb holds only in-frame clones, not every one. The sample lists 1.5 million to 2.5 million clones, about 95% occurring once. The naive CD8 population came from CD45RO-negative cells selected for CCR7, without terminally differentiated effector memory CD45RA+ cells. Sequencing was done on a sample of naive CD8+ T cells sorted from blood. The receptor source for this set is a man aged 18 to 30 in good health.

The V and J genes are TRBV7-6 and TRBJ2-2; D remains unclear. Trimming took 0 bases from V and 6 from J, leaving 8 bases between them. Germline V gene lookup returns CDR1 SGHVS and CDR2 FNYEAQ. The CDR3 totals 14 residues. The CDR3 here is CASSLAWQSGELFF. In nucleotides, the CDR3 is TGTGCCAGCAGCTTAGCGTGGCAGTCCGGGGAGCTGTTTTTT.

The J gene is TRBJ1-1, the V gene TRBV27, with D perhaps TRBD1 (6 bases). Germline loops: CDR1 MNHEY, CDR2 SMNVEV (reference sequence). V dropped 5 bases and J dropped 1 base, with 17 bases sitting between them. CDR3 size: 16 residues. CDR3 amino acids: CASSIGGGVGNTEAFF. As DNA, the CDR3 is TGTGCCAGCAGTATTGGGGGCGGGGTGGGGAACACTGAAGCTTTCTTT.

J is TRBJ1-1 and V is TRBV7-3; the D is unclear. V shed 4 bases and J shed 5 bases, with 11 bases lying between them. From germline, CDR1 is SGHTA and CDR2 FQGTGA. CDR3 length: 13 residues. CDR3 residues: CASSSTTGTEAFF. The CDR3 nucleotides read TGTGCCAGCAGCTCTACCACGGGGACTGAAGCTTTCTTT. Together with reference TRBV7-3 and TRBJ1-1, the CDR3 gives the full variable domain: GAGVSQTPSNKVTEKGKYVELRCDPISGHTALYWYRQSLGQGPEFLIYFQGTGAADDSGLPNDRFFAVRPEGSVSTLKIQRTERGDSAVYLCASSSTTGTEAFFGQGTRLTVV.

The V and J genes are TRBV19 and TRBJ2-7; TRBD1 might be the D (5 bases). This CDR3 is 14 amino acids long. Germline CDR1 LNHDA, CDR2 SQIVND (reference sequence). The V and J ends lost 6 bases and 2 bases respectively, with 14 bases between them. The chain's CDR3 is CASSQGMSPYEQYF. CDR3 DNA: TGTGCCAGTAGCCAGGGAATGAGCCCCTACGAGCAGTACTTC.

The chain combines TRBV25-1 with TRBJ2-2; a possible D gene is TRBD1 (6 bases). Germline-derived CDR1 and CDR2 are MGHDK and SYGVNS. The CDR3 length is 16 residues. V lost 1 base and J 4 bases, leaving 13 bases between the germline ends. The DNA for the CDR3 is TGTGCCAGCAGTGAATCCTGGACAGACCTCACCGGGGAGCTGTTTTTT. Protein product: CASSESWTDLTGELFF.

The V and J genes are TRBV5-6 and TRBJ2-7, with 10 positions matching TRBD2. This CDR3 has 14 amino acids. The junction had 4 bases not matched to a gene; V was cut back by 4 bases and J by 3 bases. CDR1 SGHDT and CDR2 YYEEEE come from the germline V gene. As DNA, the CDR3 is TGTGCCAGCAGCGAGGGACTAGCGATCTACGAGCAGTACTTC. This encodes CASSEGLAIYEQYF.

This clone was observed a single time. This chain uses TRBV6-5 with TRBJ2-2; no reliable D call. The germline V gene encodes CDR1 MNHEY and CDR2 SVGAGI. The CDR3 extends over 14 amino acids. The V and J ends lost 0 bases and 6 bases respectively, with 8 bases between them. CDR3 protein: CASSYSISPGELFF. CDR3 DNA sequence: TGTGCCAGCAGTTACTCGATCTCTCCCGGGGAGCTGTTTTTT.

The chain combines TRBV6-6 with TRBJ2-7, with D possibly TRBD1 on 7 matching bases. The CDR3 consists of 14 residues. V shed 2 bases and J shed 2 bases, with 10 bases lying between them. Germline V gene lookup returns CDR1 MNHNY and CDR2 SVGAGI (reference sequence). The CDR3 region has the DNA TGTGCCAGCAGTTACACAGGGGAGGCCTACGAGCAGTACTTC. Translation gives CASSYTGEAYEQYF.

The J gene is TRBJ1-4, the V gene TRBV7-6; D ambiguous. This CDR3 has 15 amino acids. Germline loops: CDR1 SGHVS, CDR2 FNYEAQ. V was shortened by 4 bases and J by 0 bases, with 9 bases between the two germline ends. The CDR3 region is CASSSPGATNEKLFF. Written as DNA, the CDR3 is TGTGCCAGCAGCTCCCCAGGAGCAACTAATGAAAAACTGTTTTTT. The full variable domain, completed using reference TRBV7-6 and TRBJ1-4, is GAGVSQSPRYKVTKRGQDVALRCDPISGHVSLYWYRQALGQGPEFLTYFNYEAQQDKSGLPNDRFSAERPEGSISTLTIQRTEQRDSAMYRCASSSPGATNEKLFFGSGTQLSVL.

The chain recombines TRBV15 with TRBJ1-4; D might be TRBD1 (6 bases). The CDR3 totals 14 residues. Germline CDR1 reads LNHNV; CDR2 reads YYDKDF (reference sequence). Trimming shortened V by 6 bases and J by 5 bases, and 13 bases separated the two germline ends. The CDR3 sequence is CATRTGGENEKLFF. CDR3 in DNA: TGTGCCACCAGGACAGGAGGGGAAAATGAAAAACTGTTTTTT.

J is TRBJ2-1 and V is TRBV4-3; 10 nucleotides agree with TRBD2. Germline-derived CDR1 and CDR2 are LGHNA and YSLEER. V shed 0 bases, J shed 0 bases, and the junction held 5 bases outside the gene matches. CDR3 length equals 18 residues. The CDR3 nucleotides are TGCGCCAGCAGCCAAGACCCAGCGGGAGGGATCTCCTACAATGAGCAGTTCTTC. Residues: CASSQDPAGGISYNEQFF.

Comment on this clone: Other DNA sequences in this specimen translate into the identical CDR3. This rearrangement joins TRBV9 to TRBJ2-3, with D perhaps TRBD1 (5 bases). There are 14 residues in the CDR3. The germline CDR1 and CDR2 sequences are SGDLS and YYNGEE. Trimming shortened V by 3 bases and J by 0 bases, and 8 bases separated the two germline ends. The CDR3 DNA follows: TGTGCCAGCAGCGGGGGCGTTAGCACAGATACGCAGTATTTT. Its translation is CASSGGVSTDTQYF.

The rearrangement joins TRBV7-2 to TRBJ2-7; 7 bases are a match to TRBD2. The length of the CDR3 is 15 residues. In germline, CDR1 is SGHTA, CDR2 FQGNSA. Unmatched junction bases numbered 6, after V lost 1 base and J lost 3 bases. CDR3 sequence (DNA): TGTGCCAGCAGCTTAGTCACTAGCGCAGGCTACGAGCAGTACTTC. Translating gives CASSLVTSAGYEQYF.

The chain couples TRBV6-5 to TRBJ1-2; unclear D gene. Germline CDR1 is MNHEY and CDR2 is SVGAGI. The CDR3 extends over 14 amino acids. The germline V and J ends were trimmed by 2 bases and 8 bases, with 15 bases remaining between them. The CDR3 loop reads CASSYTEGPEGYTF. CDR3 nucleotide sequence: TGTGCCAGCAGTTACACCGAAGGTCCGGAAGGCTACACCTTC.

Of note for this clone: The sample carries other DNA sequences with the same CDR3. The chain carries TRBV11-2 and TRBJ2-7; D may match TRBD1 or TRBD2 (5 bases each). The CDR3 totals 12 residues. Germline lookup yields CDR1 SGHAT and CDR2 FQNNGV. V shed 5 bases and J shed 5 bases, with 10 bases lying between them. The CDR3 DNA reads as TGTGCCAGCAGCCTGTTGGGGGACGAGCAGTACTTC. Amino acid sequence: CASSLLGDEQYF.

V is TRBV7-9 and J is TRBJ2-2; 8 bases agree with TRBD1. Germline V gene lookup returns CDR1 SEHNR and CDR2 FQNEAQ (reference sequence). The J segment lost 6 bases and the V segment lost 3 bases, leaving 6 bases of the junction unmatched. The length of the CDR3 is 15 residues. CDR3 protein: CASSFLSGGSGELFF. Here the CDR3 DNA reads TGTGCCAGCAGCTTCCTCTCAGGGGGCTCCGGGGAGCTGTTTTTT.

This rearrangement joins TRBV7-9 to TRBJ2-3; D is unclear. With 6 bases removed from V and 0 bases from J, the gap between germline ends came to 22 bases. The CDR3 sequence is 18 residues long. CDR1 and CDR2 (germline): SEHNR, FQNEAQ (reference sequence). The CDR3 DNA is TGTGCCAGCAGTCCGCCTTATGGGCAGGCTAATAGCACAGATACGCAGTATTTT. Amino acid sequence: CASSPPYGQANSTDTQYF. Complete variable domain (other parts from reference TRBV7-9 and TRBJ2-3): DTGVSQNPRHKITKRGQNVTFRCDPISEHNRLYWYRQTLGQGPEFLTYFQNEAQLEKSRLLSDRFSAERPKGSFSTLEIQRTEQGDSAMYLCASSPPYGQANSTDTQYFGPGTRLTVL.

The gene calls are TRBV6-1 and TRBJ1-4, with 8 bases aligning to TRBD1. Germline values: CDR1 MNHNS, CDR2 SASEGT. The ends lost 4 bases at V and 0 bases at J; junction bases unmatched: 4. The CDR3 runs 16 residues. CDR3 sequence: CASSGQGLATNEKLFF. DNA of the CDR3: TGTGCCAGCAGTGGACAGGGGTTGGCAACTAATGAAAAACTGTTTTTT.

V and J are TRBV11-2 and TRBJ2-4, with 11 bases identical to TRBD2. The J segment lost 0 bases and the V segment lost 1 base, leaving 5 bases of the junction unmatched. CDR3 length: 18 residues. Germline assignment: CDR1 SGHAT and CDR2 FQNNGV. This CDR3 reads CASSLAGLAGLAKNIQYF. CDR3 DNA: TGTGCCAGCAGCTTAGCTGGACTAGCGGGTTTAGCCAAAAACATTCAGTACTTC.

The chain couples TRBV7-9 to TRBJ2-1, with 8 nucleotides matching TRBD2. Trimming took 6 bases from V and 6 from J; bases not matched to a gene: 7. This CDR3 is built from 14 residues. Germline CDR1 is SEHNR and CDR2 is FQNEAQ (reference sequence). The CDR3 DNA sequence: TGTGCCAGCAGATACGGCACTAGCGGCAATGAGCAGTTCTTC. It translates to CASRYGTSGNEQFF. The full variable domain, with the rest looked up from reference TRBV7-9 and TRBJ2-1, is DTGVSQNPRHKITKRGQNVTFRCDPISEHNRLYWYRQTLGQGPEFLTYFQNEAQLEKSRLLSDRFSAERPKGSFSTLEIQRTEQGDSAMYLCASRYGTSGNEQFFGPGTRLTVL.

With respect to this clone: This CDR3 is also generated by other DNA sequences in the sample. The chain joins TRBV28 to TRBJ2-3; D is ambiguous. Per germline, CDR1 MDHEN and CDR2 SYDVKM. Trimming took 2 bases from V and 2 from J, leaving 5 bases between them. The CDR3 contains 13 residues. CDR3 residues: CASSLTTTDTQYF. As DNA, the CDR3 is TGTGCCAGCAGTTTAACTACCACAGATACGCAGTATTTT.

This chain connects TRBV7-9 to TRBJ2-2; TRBD1 is a possible D gene (5 bases). The CDR3 runs to 16 residues. CDR1 and CDR2 (germline): SEHNR, FQNEAQ (reference sequence). The V gene lost 1 base and the J gene lost 4 bases, with 13 bases spanning the gap. Here the CDR3 reads CASSLDFAGATGELFF. CDR3 nucleotide sequence: TGTGCCAGCAGCTTAGATTTTGCTGGGGCCACCGGGGAGCTGTTTTTT.

This clone was detected only once. V usage is TRBV4-3 and J usage is TRBJ2-7; TRBD1 matches at 9 bases. The germline gives CDR1 LGHNA, CDR2 YSLEER. The J segment lost 0 bases and the V segment lost 1 base, leaving 4 bases of the junction unmatched. The CDR3 spans 16 residues. DNA of the CDR3: TGCGCCAGCAGCCAAGCCGGGACAGGGTTCTCCTACGAGCAGTACTTC. Translated, it gives CASSQAGTGFSYEQYF.

The V call is TRBV7-9, the J call TRBJ2-7; maybe TRBD2 (6 bases). Germline assignment: CDR1 SEHNR and CDR2 FQNEAQ (reference sequence). The CDR3 runs 14 residues. Trimming took 3 bases from V and 2 from J, leaving 11 bases between them. CDR3 residues: CASSFGGVPYEQYF. CDR3 DNA: TGTGCCAGCAGCTTTGGCGGGGTCCCCTACGAGCAGTACTTC.

The J gene is TRBJ1-3, the V gene TRBV5-6; D gene uncertain. The length of the CDR3 is 13 residues. Germline assignment: CDR1 SGHDT and CDR2 YYEEEE. Trimming took off 4 bases at V and 3 bases at J, with 8 bases between the two ends. The CDR3 region is CASSLPVGNTIYF. As DNA, the CDR3 is TGTGCCAGCAGCCTACCAGTTGGAAACACCATATATTTT.

V usage is TRBV4-1 and J usage is TRBJ1-1, with D unclear. V lost 3 bases and J lost 13, with 9 bases in between. This CDR3 contains 10 residues. Germline CDR1 is MGHRA and CDR2 is YSYEKL. The CDR3 DNA is TGCGCCAGCAGCCAGGGTTTGTTTTTCTTT. Protein sequence: CASSQGLFFF.

The chain employs TRBV15 and TRBJ2-1; 7 bases fit TRBD1. CDR3 size: 14 residues. J was trimmed by 9 bases and V by 1 base; bases with no gene match: 6. Germline V CDR1 and CDR2: LNHNV, YYDKDF (reference sequence). DNA for the CDR3: TGTGCCACCAGCAGAGTCAGGGGGAGAGTTGAGCAGTTCTTC. Translation gives CATSRVRGRVEQFF.

The chain uses TRBV2 and TRBJ2-3; 8 bases match TRBD1. V shed 7 bases, J shed 6 bases, and the junction held 9 bases outside the gene matches. This CDR3 spans 14 amino acids. Germline V CDR1 and CDR2: SNHLY, FYNNEI. In DNA, the CDR3 is TGTGCCAGCACTCCGGACAGGGACAGGGATACGCAGTATTTT. The encoded protein is CASTPDRDRDTQYF. Using reference TRBV2 and TRBJ2-3 for the parts outside the CDR3, the full variable domain is EPEVTQTPSHQVTQMGQEVILRCVPISNHLYFYWYRQILGQKVEFLVSFYNNEISEKSEIFDDQFSVERPDGSNFTLKIRSTKLEDSAMYFCASTPDRDRDTQYFGPGTRLTVL.